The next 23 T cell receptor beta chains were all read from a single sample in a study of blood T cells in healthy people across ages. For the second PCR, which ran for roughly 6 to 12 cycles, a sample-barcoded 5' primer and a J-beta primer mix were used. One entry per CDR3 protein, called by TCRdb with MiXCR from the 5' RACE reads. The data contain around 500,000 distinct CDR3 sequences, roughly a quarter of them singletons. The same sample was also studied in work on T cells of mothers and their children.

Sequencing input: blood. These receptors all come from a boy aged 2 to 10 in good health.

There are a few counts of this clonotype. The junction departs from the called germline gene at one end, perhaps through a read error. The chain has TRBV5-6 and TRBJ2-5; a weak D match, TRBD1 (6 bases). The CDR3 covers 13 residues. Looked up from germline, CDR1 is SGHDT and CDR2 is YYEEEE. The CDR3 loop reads CAGARGYQGTQYF. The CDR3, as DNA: TGTGCCGGGGCAAGGGGGTACCAAGGGACCCAGTACTTC.

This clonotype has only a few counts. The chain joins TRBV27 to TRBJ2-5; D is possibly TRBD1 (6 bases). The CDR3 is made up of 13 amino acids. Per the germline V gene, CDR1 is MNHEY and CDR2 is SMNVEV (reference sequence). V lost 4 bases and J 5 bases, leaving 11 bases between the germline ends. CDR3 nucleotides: TGTGCCAGCAGTTCAGGGGATCGGGAGACCCAGTACTTC. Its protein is CASSSGDRETQYF.

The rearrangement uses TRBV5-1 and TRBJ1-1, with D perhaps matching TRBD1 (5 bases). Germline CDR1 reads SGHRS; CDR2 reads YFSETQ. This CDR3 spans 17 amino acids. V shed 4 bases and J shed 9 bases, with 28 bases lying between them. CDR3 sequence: CASSRTGTADVNMKAFF. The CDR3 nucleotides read TGCGCCAGCAGCCGAACCGGGACTGCCGATGTGAACATGAAAGCTTTCTTT.

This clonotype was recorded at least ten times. The CDR3 loop is CASRKDRDGGYTF. The CDR3 DNA reads TGTGCCAGCAGGAAAGACAGGGATGGAGGCTACACCTTC. The chain carries TRBV12-3 or TRBV12-4 and TRBJ1-2; 7 nucleotides align to TRBD1. V lost 6 bases and J lost 8; bases outside the gene matches: 9. The CDR3 spans 13 residues.

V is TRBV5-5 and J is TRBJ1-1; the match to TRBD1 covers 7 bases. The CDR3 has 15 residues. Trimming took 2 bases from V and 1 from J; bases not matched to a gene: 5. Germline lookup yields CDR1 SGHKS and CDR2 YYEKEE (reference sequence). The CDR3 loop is CASSFQGVANTEAFF. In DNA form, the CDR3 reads TGTGCCAGCAGCTTCCAGGGGGTAGCGAACACTGAAGCTTTCTTT.

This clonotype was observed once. Here the CDR3 DNA reads TGCGCCAGCAGCCAAGATCAGAGTCGGGGGTCCTACGAGCAGTACTTC. It codes for CASSQDQSRGSYEQYF. This chain joins TRBV4-1 and TRBJ2-7; possibly TRBD2 for D (6 bases). CDR3 size: 16 residues. Trimming removed 0 bases from V and 1 base from J, with 13 bases in between. Per the germline V gene, CDR1 is MGHRA and CDR2 is YSYEKL.

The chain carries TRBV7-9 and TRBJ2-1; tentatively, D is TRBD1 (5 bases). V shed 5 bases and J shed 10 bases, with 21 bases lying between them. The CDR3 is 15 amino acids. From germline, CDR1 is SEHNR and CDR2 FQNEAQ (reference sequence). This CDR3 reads CASSDRGTPTKEQFF. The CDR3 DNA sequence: TGTGCCAGCAGCGATAGGGGTACCCCCACCAAGGAGCAGTTCTTC.

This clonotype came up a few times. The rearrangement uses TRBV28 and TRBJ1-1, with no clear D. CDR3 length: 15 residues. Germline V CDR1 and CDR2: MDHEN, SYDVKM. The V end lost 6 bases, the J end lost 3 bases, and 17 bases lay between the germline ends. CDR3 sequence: CASRVGRELYTEAFF. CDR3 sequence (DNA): TGTGCCAGCAGGGTAGGACGGGAACTTTACACTGAAGCTTTCTTT.

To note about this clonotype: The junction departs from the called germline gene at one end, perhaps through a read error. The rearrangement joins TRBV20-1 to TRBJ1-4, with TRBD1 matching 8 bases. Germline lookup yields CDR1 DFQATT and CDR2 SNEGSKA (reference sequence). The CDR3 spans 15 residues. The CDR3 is CSVRPADRVGEKLFF. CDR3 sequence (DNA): TGCAGTGTTAGACCCGCGGACAGGGTTGGTGAAAAACTGTTTTTT.

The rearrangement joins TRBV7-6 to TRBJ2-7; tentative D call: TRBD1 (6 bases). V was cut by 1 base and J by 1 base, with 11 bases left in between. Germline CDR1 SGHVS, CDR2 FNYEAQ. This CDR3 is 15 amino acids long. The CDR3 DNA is TGTGCCAGCAGCTTAGGTCAGGGGATGTCCTACGAGCAGTACTTC. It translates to CASSLGQGMSYEQYF.

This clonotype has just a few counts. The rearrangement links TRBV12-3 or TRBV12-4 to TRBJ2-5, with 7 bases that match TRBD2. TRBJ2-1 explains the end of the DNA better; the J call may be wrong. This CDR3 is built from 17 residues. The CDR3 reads CASSPFRASGAYNEQFF. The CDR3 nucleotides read TGTGCCAGCAGTCCCTTTAGGGCCAGCGGGGCTTACAATGAGCAGTTCTTC.

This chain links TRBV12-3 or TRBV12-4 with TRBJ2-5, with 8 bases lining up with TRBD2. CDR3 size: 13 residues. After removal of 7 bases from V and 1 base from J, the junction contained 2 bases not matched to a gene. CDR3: CASKREFQETQYF. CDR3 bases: TGTGCCAGCAAGCGGGAGTTCCAAGAGACCCAGTACTTC.

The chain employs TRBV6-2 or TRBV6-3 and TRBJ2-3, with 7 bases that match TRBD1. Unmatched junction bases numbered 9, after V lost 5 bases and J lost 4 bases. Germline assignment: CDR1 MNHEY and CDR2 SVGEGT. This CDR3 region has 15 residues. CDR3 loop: CASSRTGFIADTQYF. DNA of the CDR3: TGTGCCAGCAGTCGGACAGGTTTTATCGCAGATACGCAGTATTTT.

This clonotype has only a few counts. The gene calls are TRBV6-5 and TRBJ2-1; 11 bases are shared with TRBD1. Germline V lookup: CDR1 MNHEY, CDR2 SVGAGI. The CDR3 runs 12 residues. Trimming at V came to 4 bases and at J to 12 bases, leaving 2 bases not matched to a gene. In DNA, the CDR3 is TGTGCCAGCAGTTCCGGGACAGGGGGGCAGTTCTTC. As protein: CASSSGTGGQFF.

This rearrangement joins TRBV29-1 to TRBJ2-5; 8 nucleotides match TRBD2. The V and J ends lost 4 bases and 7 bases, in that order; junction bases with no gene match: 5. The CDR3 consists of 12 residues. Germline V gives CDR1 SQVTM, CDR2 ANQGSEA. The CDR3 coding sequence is TGCAGCGTTGGGACTAGCTCGGGGACCCAGTACTTC. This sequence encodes CSVGTSSGTQYF.

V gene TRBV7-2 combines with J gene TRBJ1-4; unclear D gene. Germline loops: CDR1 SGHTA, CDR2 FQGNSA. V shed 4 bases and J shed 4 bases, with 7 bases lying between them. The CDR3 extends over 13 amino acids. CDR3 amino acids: CASSSSLNEKLFF. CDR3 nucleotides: TGTGCCAGCAGCTCCTCGCTTAATGAAAAACTGTTTTTT. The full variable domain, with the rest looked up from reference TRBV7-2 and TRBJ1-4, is GAGVSQSPSNKVTEKGKDVELRCDPISGHTALYWYRQSLGQGLEFLIYFQGNSAPDKSGLPSDRFSAERTGGSVSTLTIQRTQQEDSAVYLCASSSSLNEKLFFGSGTQLSVL.

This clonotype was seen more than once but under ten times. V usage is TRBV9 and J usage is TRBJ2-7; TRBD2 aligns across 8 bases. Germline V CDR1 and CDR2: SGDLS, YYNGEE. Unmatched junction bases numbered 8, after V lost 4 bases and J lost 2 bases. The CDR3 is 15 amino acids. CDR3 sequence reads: CASSPSGSSTYEQYF. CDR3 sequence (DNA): TGTGCCAGCAGCCCAAGCGGGAGTTCCACCTACGAGCAGTACTTC.

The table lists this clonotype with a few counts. The CDR3 protein is CASSLSSRVIAKNIQYF. The CDR3 DNA reads as TGTGCCAGCAGCTTAAGTTCCAGGGTCATAGCCAAAAACATTCAGTACTTC. The V call is TRBV7-9, the J call TRBJ2-4; D is possibly TRBD1 (5 bases). V was cut by 2 bases and J by 0 bases, with 14 bases left in between. Per the germline V gene, CDR1 is SEHNR and CDR2 is FQNEAQ (reference sequence). The CDR3 totals 17 residues.

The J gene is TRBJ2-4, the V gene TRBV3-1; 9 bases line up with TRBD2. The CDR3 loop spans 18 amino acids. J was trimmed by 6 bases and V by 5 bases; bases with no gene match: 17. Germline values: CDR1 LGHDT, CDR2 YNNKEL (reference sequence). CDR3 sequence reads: CASSGSGTSSFSGNIQYF. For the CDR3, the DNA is TGTGCCAGCAGCGGATCCGGGACTAGCTCTTTCTCCGGAAACATTCAGTACTTC.

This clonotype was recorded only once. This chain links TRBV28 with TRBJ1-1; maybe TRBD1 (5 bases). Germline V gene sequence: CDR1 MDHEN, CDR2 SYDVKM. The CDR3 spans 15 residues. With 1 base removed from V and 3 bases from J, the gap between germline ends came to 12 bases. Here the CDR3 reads CASSLSQGGDTEAFF. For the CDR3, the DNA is TGTGCCAGCAGTTTATCTCAGGGAGGGGACACTGAAGCTTTCTTT.

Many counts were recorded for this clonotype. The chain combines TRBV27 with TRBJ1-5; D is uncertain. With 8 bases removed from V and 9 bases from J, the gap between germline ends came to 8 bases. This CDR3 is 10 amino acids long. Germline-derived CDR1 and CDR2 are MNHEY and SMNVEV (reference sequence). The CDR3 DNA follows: TGTGCCAGCGGTCCGGGGCCCCAGCATTTT. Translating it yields CASGPGPQHF.

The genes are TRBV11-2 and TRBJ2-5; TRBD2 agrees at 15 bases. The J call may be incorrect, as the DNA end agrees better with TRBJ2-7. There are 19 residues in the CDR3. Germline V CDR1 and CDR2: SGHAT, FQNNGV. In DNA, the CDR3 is TGTGCCAGCAGCTTAGATGGAGGACTAGCGGGAGGGCCGTGGCACGAGCAGTACTTC. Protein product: CASSLDGGLAGGPWHEQYF.

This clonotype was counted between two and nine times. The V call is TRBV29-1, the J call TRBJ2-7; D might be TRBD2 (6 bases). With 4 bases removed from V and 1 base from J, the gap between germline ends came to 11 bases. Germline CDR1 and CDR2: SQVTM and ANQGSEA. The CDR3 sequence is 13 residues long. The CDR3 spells CSVGGGVSYEQYF. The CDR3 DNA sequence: TGCAGCGTTGGAGGAGGGGTGTCCTACGAGCAGTACTTC.